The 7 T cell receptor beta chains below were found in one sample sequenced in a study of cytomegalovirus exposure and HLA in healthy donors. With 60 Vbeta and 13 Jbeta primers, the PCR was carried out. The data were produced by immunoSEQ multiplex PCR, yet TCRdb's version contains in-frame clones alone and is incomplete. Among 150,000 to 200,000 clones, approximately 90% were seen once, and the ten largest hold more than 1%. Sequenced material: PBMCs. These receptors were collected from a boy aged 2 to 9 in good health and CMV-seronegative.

In DNA form, the CDR3 reads TGTGCCAGCAGCTTTAGCAGGAGGGATGAGCAGTTCTTC. Its translation is CASSFSRRDEQFF. The J gene is TRBJ2-1, the V gene TRBV11-2, with D tentatively TRBD2 (6 bases). This CDR3 has 13 amino acids. The V end lost 3 bases, the J end lost 8 bases, and 11 bases lay between the germline ends. The germline V gene encodes CDR1 SGHAT and CDR2 FQNNGV. The whole variable domain, remainder taken from reference TRBV11-2 and TRBJ2-1, is EAGVAQSPRYKIIEKRQSVAFWCNPISGHATLYWYQQILGQGPKLLIQFQNNGVVDDSQLPKDRFSAERLKGVDSTLKIQPAKLEDSAVYLCASSFSRRDEQFFGPGTRLTVL.

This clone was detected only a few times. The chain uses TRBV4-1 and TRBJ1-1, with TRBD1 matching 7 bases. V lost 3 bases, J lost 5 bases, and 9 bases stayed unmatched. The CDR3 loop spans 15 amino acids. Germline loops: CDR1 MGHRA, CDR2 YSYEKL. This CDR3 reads CASSHDREVRTEAFF. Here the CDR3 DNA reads TGCGCCAGCAGCCATGACAGGGAAGTGAGGACTGAAGCTTTCTTT.

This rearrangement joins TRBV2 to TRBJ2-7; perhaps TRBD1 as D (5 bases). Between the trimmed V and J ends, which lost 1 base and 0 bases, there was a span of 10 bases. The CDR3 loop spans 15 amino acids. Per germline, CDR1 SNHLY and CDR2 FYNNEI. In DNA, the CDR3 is TGTGCCAGCAGTGAAGGGGGCGTTAACTCCTACGAGCAGTACTTC. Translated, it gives CASSEGGVNSYEQYF.

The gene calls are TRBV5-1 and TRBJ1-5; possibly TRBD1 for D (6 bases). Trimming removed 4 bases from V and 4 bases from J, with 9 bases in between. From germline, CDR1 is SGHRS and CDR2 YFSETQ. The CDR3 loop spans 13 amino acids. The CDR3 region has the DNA TGCGCCAGCAGCACAGGGCGAAATCAGCCCCAGCATTTT. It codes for CASSTGRNQPQHF.

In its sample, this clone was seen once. For the CDR3, the DNA is TGTGCCAGCAGCCCTGGGACTAGCGGGGAGCTGTTTTTT. Its protein is CASSPGTSGELFF. The chain joins TRBV5-4 to TRBJ2-2, with 8 bases matching TRBD2. The length of the CDR3 is 13 residues. The germline CDR1 and CDR2 sequences are SGHNT and YYREEE (reference sequence). V was clipped by 4 bases and J by 7 bases; unmatched bases: 3.

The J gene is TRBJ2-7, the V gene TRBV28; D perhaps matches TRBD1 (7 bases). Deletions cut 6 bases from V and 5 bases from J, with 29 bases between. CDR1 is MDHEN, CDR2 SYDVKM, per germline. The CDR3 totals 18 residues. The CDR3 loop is CASRSFRALQGDFNEQYF. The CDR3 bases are TGTGCCAGCAGATCGTTCCGCGCTCTCCAGGGGGACTTCAACGAGCAGTACTTC.

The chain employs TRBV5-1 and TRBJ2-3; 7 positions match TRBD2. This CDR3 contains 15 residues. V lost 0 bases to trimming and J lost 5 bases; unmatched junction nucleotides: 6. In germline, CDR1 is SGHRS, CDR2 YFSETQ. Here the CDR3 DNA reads TGCGCCAGCAGCTTGGCCAGGACTAGTTTAGATACGCAGTATTTT. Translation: CASSLARTSLDTQYF.